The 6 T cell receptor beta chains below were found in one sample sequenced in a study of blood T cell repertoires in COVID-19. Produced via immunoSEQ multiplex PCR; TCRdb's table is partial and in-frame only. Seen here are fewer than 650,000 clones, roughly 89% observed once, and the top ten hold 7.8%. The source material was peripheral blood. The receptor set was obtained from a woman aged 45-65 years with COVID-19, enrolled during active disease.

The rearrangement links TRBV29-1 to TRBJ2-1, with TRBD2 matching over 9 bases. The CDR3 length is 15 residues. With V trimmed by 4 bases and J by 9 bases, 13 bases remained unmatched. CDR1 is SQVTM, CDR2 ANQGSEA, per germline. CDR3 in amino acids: CSVGERGVERGEQFF. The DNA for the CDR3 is TGCAGCGTTGGGGAGCGGGGGGTTGAACGGGGTGAGCAGTTCTTC.

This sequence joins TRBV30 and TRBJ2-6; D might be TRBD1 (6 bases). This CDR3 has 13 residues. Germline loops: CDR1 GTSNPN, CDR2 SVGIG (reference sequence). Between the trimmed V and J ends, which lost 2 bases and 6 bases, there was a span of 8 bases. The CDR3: CAWSHRAANVLTF. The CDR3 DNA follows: TGTGCCTGGAGTCACAGGGCGGCCAACGTCCTGACTTTC.

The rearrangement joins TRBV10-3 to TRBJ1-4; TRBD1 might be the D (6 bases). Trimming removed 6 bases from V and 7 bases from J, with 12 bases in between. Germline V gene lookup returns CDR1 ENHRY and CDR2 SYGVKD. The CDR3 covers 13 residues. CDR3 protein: CAISDATGEKLFF. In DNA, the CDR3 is TGTGCCATCAGCGACGCGACAGGTGAAAAACTGTTTTTT.

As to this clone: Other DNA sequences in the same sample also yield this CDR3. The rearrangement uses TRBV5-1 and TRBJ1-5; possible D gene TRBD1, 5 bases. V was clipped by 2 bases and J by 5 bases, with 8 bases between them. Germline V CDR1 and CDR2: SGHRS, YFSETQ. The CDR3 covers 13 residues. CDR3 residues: CASSFGGDQPQHF. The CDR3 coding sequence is TGCGCCAGCAGCTTCGGGGGGGATCAGCCCCAGCATTTT.

The DNA of the CDR3 is TGTGCCATCAGTGAGCGCGGTGTAAGCAATCAGCCCCAGCATTTT. Its protein is CAISERGVSNQPQHF. V usage is TRBV10-3 and J usage is TRBJ1-5; D not certain. Germline values: CDR1 ENHRY, CDR2 SYGVKD. The CDR3 is 15 residues long. Deletions cut 2 bases from V and 1 base from J, with 9 bases between.

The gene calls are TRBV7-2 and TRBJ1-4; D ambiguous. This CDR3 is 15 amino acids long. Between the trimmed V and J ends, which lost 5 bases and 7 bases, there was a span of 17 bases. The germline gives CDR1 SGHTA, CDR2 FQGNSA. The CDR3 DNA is TGTGCCAGCAGCCCGGGGTCTTCAATTGGTGAAAAACTGTTTTTT. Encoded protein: CASSPGSSIGEKLFF. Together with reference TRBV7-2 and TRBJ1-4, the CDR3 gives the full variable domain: GAGVSQSPSNKVTEKGKDVELRCDPISGHTALYWYRQSLGQGLEFLIYFQGNSAPDKSGLPSDRFSAERTGGSVSTLTIQRTQQEDSAVYLCASSPGSSIGEKLFFGSGTQLSVL.